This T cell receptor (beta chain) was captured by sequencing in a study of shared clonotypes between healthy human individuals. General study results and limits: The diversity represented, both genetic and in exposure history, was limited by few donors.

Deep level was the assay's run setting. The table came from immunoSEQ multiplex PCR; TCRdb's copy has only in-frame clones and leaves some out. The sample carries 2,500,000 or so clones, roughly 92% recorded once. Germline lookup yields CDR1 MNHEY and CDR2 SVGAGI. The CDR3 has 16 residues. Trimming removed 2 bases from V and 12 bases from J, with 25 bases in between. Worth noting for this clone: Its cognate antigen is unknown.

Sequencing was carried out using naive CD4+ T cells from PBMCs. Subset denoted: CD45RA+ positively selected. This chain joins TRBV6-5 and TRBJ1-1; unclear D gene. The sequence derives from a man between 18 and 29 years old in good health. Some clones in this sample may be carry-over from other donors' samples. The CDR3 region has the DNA TGTGCCAGCAGTTACGGTTTTGGTGGGAGCCATCACGACTCTTTCTTT. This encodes CASSYGFGGSHHDSFF.